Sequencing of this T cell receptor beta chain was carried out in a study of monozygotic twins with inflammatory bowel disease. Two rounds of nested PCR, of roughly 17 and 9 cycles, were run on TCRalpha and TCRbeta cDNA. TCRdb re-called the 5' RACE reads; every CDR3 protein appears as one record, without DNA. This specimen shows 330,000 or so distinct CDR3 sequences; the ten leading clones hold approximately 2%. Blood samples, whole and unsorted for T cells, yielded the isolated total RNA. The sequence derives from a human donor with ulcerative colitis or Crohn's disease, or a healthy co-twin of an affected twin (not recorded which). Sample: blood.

The CDR3: CASSLERGGHEQYF. The V call is TRBV5-1, the J call TRBJ2-7; TCRdb picks TRBD2, but there is no DNA to check that call. The CDR3 sequence is 14 residues long. Per the germline V gene, CDR1 is SGHRS and CDR2 is YFSETQ.